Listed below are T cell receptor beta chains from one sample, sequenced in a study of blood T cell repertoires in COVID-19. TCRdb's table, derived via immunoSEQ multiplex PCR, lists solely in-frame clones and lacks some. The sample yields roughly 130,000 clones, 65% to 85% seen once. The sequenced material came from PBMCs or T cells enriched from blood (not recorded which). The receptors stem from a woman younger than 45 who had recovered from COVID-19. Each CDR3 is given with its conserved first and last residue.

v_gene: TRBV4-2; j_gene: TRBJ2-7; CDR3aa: CASSQGLAASYEQYF
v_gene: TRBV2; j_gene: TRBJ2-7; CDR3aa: CASRQGVLYEQYF
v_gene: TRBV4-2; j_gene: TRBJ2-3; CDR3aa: CASSQLPPGSGKGTDTQYF
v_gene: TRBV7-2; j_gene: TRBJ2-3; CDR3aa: CASSLSGLSTDTQYF
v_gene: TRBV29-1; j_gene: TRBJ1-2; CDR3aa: CSVHRGGNYGYTF
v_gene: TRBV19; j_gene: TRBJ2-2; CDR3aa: CASSTLRDYRPELFF
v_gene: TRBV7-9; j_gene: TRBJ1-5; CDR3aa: CASSPPRSRNQPQHF
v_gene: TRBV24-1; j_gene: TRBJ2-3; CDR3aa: CATSDSSSGRPTDTQYF
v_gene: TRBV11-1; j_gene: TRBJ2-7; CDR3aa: CASSLGLGSYEQYF
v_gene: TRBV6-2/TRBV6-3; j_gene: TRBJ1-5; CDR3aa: CASSKGQTSNQPQHF
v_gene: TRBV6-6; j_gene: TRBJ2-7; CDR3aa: CASRLAGGAYEQYF
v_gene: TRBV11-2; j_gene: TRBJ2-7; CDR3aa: CASSFGRPYEQYF
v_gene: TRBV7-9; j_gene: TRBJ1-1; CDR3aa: CASAEGANTEAFF
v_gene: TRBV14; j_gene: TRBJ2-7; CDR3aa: CASSQEIAGVYEQYF
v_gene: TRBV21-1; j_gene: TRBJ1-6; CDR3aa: CASSKALSSDRGECTYNSPLHF
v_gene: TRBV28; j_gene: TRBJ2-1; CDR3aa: CATDRRKEQFF
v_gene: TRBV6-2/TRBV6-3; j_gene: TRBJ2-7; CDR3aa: CASSTPSGRGYEQYF
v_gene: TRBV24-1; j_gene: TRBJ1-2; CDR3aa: CATSDFFRDRERIGYTF
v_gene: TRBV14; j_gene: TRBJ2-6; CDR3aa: CASSQDRPQGRSGANVLTF
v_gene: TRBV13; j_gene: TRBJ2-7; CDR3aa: CASSKPGGSYEQYF
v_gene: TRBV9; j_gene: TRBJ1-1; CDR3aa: CASSARGRDTEAFF
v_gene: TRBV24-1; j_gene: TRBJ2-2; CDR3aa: CATSDFRRSLNTGELFF